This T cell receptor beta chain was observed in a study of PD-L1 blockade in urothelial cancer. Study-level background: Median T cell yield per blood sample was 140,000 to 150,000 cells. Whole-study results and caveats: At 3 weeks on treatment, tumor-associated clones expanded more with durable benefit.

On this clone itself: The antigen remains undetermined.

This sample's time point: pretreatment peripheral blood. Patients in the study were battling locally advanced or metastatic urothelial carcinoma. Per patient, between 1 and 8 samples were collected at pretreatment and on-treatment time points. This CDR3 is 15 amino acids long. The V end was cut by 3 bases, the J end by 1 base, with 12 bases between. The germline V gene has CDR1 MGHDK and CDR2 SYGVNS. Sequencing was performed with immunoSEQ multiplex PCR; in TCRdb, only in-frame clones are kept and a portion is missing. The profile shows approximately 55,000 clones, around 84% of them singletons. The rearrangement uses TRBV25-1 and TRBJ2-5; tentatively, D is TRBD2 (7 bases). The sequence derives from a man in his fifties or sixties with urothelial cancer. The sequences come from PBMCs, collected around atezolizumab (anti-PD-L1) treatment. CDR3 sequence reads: CASSDLGGRQETQYF. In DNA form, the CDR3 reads TGTGCCAGCAGTGATTTGGGGGGGCGCCAAGAGACCCAGTACTTC.